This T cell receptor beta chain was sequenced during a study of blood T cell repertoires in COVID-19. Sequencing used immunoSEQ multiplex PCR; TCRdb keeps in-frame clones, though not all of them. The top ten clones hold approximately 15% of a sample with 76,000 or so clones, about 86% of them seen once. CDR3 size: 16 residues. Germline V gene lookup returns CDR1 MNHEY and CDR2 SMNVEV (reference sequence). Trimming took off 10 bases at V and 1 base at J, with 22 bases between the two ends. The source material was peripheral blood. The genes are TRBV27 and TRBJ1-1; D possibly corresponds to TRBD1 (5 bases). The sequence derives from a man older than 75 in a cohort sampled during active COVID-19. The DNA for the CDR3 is TGTGCCACCTCATCAGGGATCCGATTGAGGAACACTGAAGCTTTCTTT. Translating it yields CATSSGIRLRNTEAFF.